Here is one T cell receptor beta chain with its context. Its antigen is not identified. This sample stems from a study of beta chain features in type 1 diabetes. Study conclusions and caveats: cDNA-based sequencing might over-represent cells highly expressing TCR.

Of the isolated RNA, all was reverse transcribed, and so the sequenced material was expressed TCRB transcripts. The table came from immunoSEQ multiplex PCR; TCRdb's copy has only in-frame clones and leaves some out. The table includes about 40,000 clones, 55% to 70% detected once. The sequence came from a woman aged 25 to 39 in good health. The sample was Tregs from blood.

The CDR3 is CASMAGGWLAGVNEQFF. The CDR3 coding sequence is TGTGCCAGCATGGCAGGGGGATGGCTAGCGGGAGTCAATGAGCAGTTCTTC. The chain combines TRBV7-2 with TRBJ2-1, with TRBD2 identical over 10 bases. V gave up 7 bases and J gave up 6 bases; unmatched junction bases: 15. This CDR3 contains 17 residues. Germline V gene data show CDR1 as SGHTA and CDR2 as FQGNSA.